The rows below give T cell receptor beta chains drawn from one sample of a study of post-analysis software for immune sequencing data. TCRdb re-derived calls from the PCR reads in MiXCR, one entry per CDR3 protein. The table records around 260,000 distinct CDR3 sequences, roughly a third of them present only once. Sequenced: blood. These receptors originate from a girl between 10 and 17 years old with multiple sclerosis. CDR3s include the opening cysteine and the closing phenylalanine or tryptophan. Fields, in order: J gene, V gene, clone size, D gene, CDR3 DNA, CDR3 protein. The D gene is left open where the match is weak. Clone size is not always given. Where it is, it says once, few, many or a class for expanded clones.

TRBJ2-7 TRBV27 few . TGTGCCAGCAGGATGACAGCCAACTACGAGCAGTACTTC CASRMTANYEQYF
TRBJ2-5 TRBV27 many . TGTGCCAGCAGTAAGCCCGGACAGTCCATAGCCCAGTACTTC CASSKPGQSIAQYF
TRBJ2-5 TRBV11-2 many TRBD2 TGTGCCAGCGTCTCCCTTGGCGGGGGACCCCAAGAGACCCAGTACTTC CASVSLGGGPQETQYF
TRBJ2-7 TRBV20-1 . TRBD2 TGCAGTGCTAGGAAAACCGGGACTAGCGGGAGTAGGGGTTACGAGCAGTACTTC CSARKTGTSGSRGYEQYF
TRBJ2-7 TRBV29-1 . . TGCAGCGTCCAACGGGGCCGCCCCTACGAGCAGTACTTC CSVQRGRPYEQYF
TRBJ1-5 TRBV5-1 . TRBD1 TGCGCCAGCAGCCCGGGGGGGGACAGGGGCCAGCCCCAGCATTTT CASSPGGDRGQPQHF
TRBJ1-2 TRBV7-9 many . TGTGCCAGCAGCTTAGCGGAGGGGACCTACTATGGCTACACCTTC CASSLAEGTYYGYTF
TRBJ2-2 TRBV28 . . TGTGCCAGCAGTTTATGGGGCTCAGGAGGCGCCGGGGAGCTGTTTTTT CASSLWGSGGAGELFF
TRBJ1-1 TRBV28 many . TGTGCCAGCAACCCCTTGGGGATGAACACTGAAGCTTTCTTT CASNPLGMNTEAFF
TRBJ1-1 TRBV20-1 once TRBD1 TGCAGTGCTAGGGCTCCGGACAGGGGGAACGCTGAAGCTTTCTTT CSARAPDRGNAEAFF
TRBJ1-1 TRBV2 . . TGTGCCAGCAGGAGGGACCGAACTGAAGCTTTCTTT CASRRDRTEAFF
TRBJ1-6 TRBV7-2 . . TGTGCCAGCAGCACGGCGGGAGCCGGGGATTCACCCCTCCACTTT CASSTAGAGDSPLHF
TRBJ1-2 TRBV29-1 many . TGCAGCGTTGAATTACGGGGTTATGGCTACACCTTC CSVELRGYGYTF
TRBJ2-1 TRBV6-2/TRBV6-3 few TRBD2 TGTGCCAGCAGTGGCAAGGCGGGGGTTACGAGCTCCTACAATGAGCAGTTCTTC CASSGKAGVTSSYNEQFF
TRBJ2-3 TRBV10-3 once TRBD2 TGTGCCATCAGTGAGTCGGGGCGGGAGTCTGTGTATAGCACAGATACGCAGTATTTT CAISESGRESVYSTDTQYF
TRBJ2-4 TRBV3-1 many . TGTGCCAGCAGCCACGGGACATACCTAGCCAAAAACATTCAGTACTTC CASSHGTYLAKNIQYF
TRBJ2-7 TRBV7-9 few . TGTGCCAGCAGTTTACGAGGGGTCTACGAGCAGTACTTC CASSLRGVYEQYF
TRBJ2-1 TRBV20-1 many . TGCAGTGCTAGAGAGAGAAAGTGGGTGCATGAGCAGTTCTTC CSARERKWVHEQFF
TRBJ2-1 TRBV19 many TRBD2 TGTGCCAGTAGTATAGGAGCGGGGGCCTCCTACAATGAGCAGTTCTTC CASSIGAGASYNEQFF
TRBJ2-7 TRBV9 . TRBD2 TGTGCCAGCAGCGTGGGGACTAGCGTATCCTACGAGCAGTACTTC CASSVGTSVSYEQYF
TRBJ1-2 TRBV7-2 many TRBD1 TGTGCCAGCAGCCTCTCGACAGGGGAGAGCTATGGCTACACCTTC CASSLSTGESYGYTF
TRBJ2-3 TRBV12-3/TRBV12-4 . . TGTGCCAGCAGTTTAGCAGCAGTTTCCACAGATGTGCAGTATTTT CASSLAAVSTDVQYF
TRBJ2-1 TRBV28 many . TGTGCCAGCAGTCAAATAAGCTCCTACAATGAGCAGTTCTTC CASSQISSYNEQFF
TRBJ1-1 TRBV6-5 many . TGTGCCAGCAGTTACTCGATGGGCACTGAAGCTTTCTTT CASSYSMGTEAFF
TRBJ2-5 TRBV7-2 many TRBD2 TGTGCCAGCAGCTTAGCGGGGACTAGTGGGGAGACCCAGTACTTC CASSLAGTSGETQYF
TRBJ2-1 TRBV9 many . TGTGCCAGCAGCGCCCAGGGGGGGGGCGGTGAGCAGTTCTTC CASSAQGGGGEQFF
TRBJ2-2 TRBV4-1 . TRBD2 TGCGCCGGCAGCCAAGAGGAAGCGCGGGAGTACGGGGAGTTGTTTTTT CAGSQEEAREYGELFF
TRBJ1-1 TRBV3-1 . . TGTGCCAGCAGCCAATACCAGAACACTGAAGCTTTCTTT CASSQYQNTEAFF
TRBJ2-1 TRBV19 few TRBD2 TGTGCCAGTAGCCTAGCGGGGGGGACAACTGAGCAGTTCTTC CASSLAGGTTEQFF
TRBJ1-2 TRBV20-1 few . TGCAGTGCCCAAATCGGCAGGTTGGGCTATGGCTACACCTTC CSAQIGRLGYGYTF
TRBJ1-1 TRBV7-2 . . TGTGCCAGCAGCTTCCGGGCAGGGAGGACTGAAGCTTTCTTT CASSFRAGRTEAFF
TRBJ2-1 TRBV20-1 . . TGCAGTGCTAGAAGGTCCGGACAAATATACAATGAGCAGTTCTTC CSARRSGQIYNEQFF
TRBJ2-7 TRBV4-1 few . TGCGCCAGCAGCTCTGGACTGCACTACGAGCAGTACTTC CASSSGLHYEQYF
TRBJ2-1 TRBV20-1 . TRBD1 TGCAGTGCTTACAGGGGCTCCTACAATGAGCAGTTCTTC CSAYRGSYNEQFF
TRBJ2-5 TRBV28 many . TGTGCCAGCTTTGGGGGCCTAGAGACCCAGTACTTC CASFGGLETQYF
TRBJ1-4 TRBV14 . . TGTGCCAGCAGCCAAGATCCAGGACCGCCAAATGAAAAACTGTTTTTT CASSQDPGPPNEKLFF
TRBJ1-2 TRBV20-1 many . TGCAGTGCTAGAGATAGGGCGGGCTACACCTTC CSARDRAGYTF
TRBJ1-2 TRBV5-1 many TRBD1 TGCGCCAGCAGCTCTGGGACAGGGGGTTTCTATGGCTACACCTTC CASSSGTGGFYGYTF
TRBJ1-2 TRBV29-1 many . TGCAGCGTTTCGGACAGAGGAGGCTACACCTTC CSVSDRGGYTF
TRBJ1-1 TRBV20-1 . TRBD1 TGCAGTGCTATCCGGGACAGGATGAACACTGAAGCTTTCTTT CSAIRDRMNTEAFF
TRBJ2-3 TRBV5-1 . TRBD1 TGCGCCAGCAGCTTGGGACAGGGGGCGTTAGATACGCAGTATTTT CASSLGQGALDTQYF
TRBJ1-4 TRBV12-3/TRBV12-4 . . TGTGCCAGCAAAAACCCCGGTCTAGAGAATGAAAAACTGTTTTTT CASKNPGLENEKLFF
TRBJ2-5 TRBV10-2 many TRBD2 TGCGCCAGCAGTGTGGGGGTTGGGACTAGCGGGAGAGAGACCCAGTACTTC CASSVGVGTSGRETQYF
TRBJ2-5 TRBV20-1 many TRBD2 TGCAGTGCTCCTCCAGCGGGGGGGGAGACCCAGTACTTC CSAPPAGGETQYF
TRBJ2-1 TRBV6-5 few . TGTGCCAGCAGTAACAACAGGCTGAGGGGGTTCGATGAGCAGTTCTTC CASSNNRLRGFDEQFF
TRBJ2-1 TRBV3-1 few TRBD2 TGTGCCAGCAGCCGTTATAGCGGGAGGGCTTACAATGAGCAGTTCTTC CASSRYSGRAYNEQFF
TRBJ1-5 TRBV20-1 many TRBD1 TGCAGTGCTAGACCCGGGACAGGGGTCTCCGATCAGCCCCAGCATTTT CSARPGTGVSDQPQHF
TRBJ1-1 TRBV20-1 many TRBD1 TGCAGTGCTAGCGCTCGGGGACAGGGGTCAGCTTTCTTT CSASARGQGSAFF
TRBJ2-5 TRBV7-2 many . TGTGCCAGCAGCTTAGCTGGAAGGAGAGAGACCCAGTACTTC CASSLAGRRETQYF
TRBJ2-3 TRBV10-3 . . TGTGCCATCAGTATATCAGATACGCAGTATTTT CAISISDTQYF
TRBJ2-1 TRBV2 many TRBD2 TGTGCCAGCAGTGAAGGGGGCGGGAGGTCCTACAATGAGCAGTTCTTC CASSEGGGRSYNEQFF
TRBJ2-7 TRBV20-1 . . TGCAGTGCCACCCTGCGGGTTGGCGAGCAGTACTTC CSATLRVGEQYF
TRBJ2-1 TRBV27 many . TGTGCCAGCAGTCTTACAGGGTCCTGGGAGCAGTTCTTC CASSLTGSWEQFF
TRBJ2-5 TRBV20-1 few TRBD1 TGCAGTGCTATAGACAGGGGGGGGAGGGAGACCCAGTACTTC CSAIDRGGRETQYF
TRBJ1-2 TRBV7-9 many TRBD1 TGTGCCAGCAGTCTTAGCACAGGGGGCAACTATGGCTACACCTTC CASSLSTGGNYGYTF